This is a list of T cell receptor beta chains from one sample in a study of blood T cell repertoires in COVID-19. Some clones are missing from TCRdb's copy, which holds only in-frame ones; the method was immunoSEQ multiplex PCR. The sample carries about 300,000 clones, 65% to 85% recorded once. Sequences were obtained from peripheral blood. These receptors came from a human donor with COVID-19, enrolled during active disease. The donor label of this sample is uncertain. CDR3s include the opening cysteine and the closing phenylalanine or tryptophan. Fields, in order: D gene, V gene, J gene, clone size, CDR3 DNA, CDR3 protein. A D gene is named only where the DNA matches it firmly. Only part of the rows carry a size: once, few, many, or a class if the clone is expanded.

D gene: TRBD1; V gene: TRBV9; J gene: TRBJ1-5; clone size: -; CDR3 DNA: TGTGCCAGCTCCTCGCTTAGGGGGCAAGGTCAGCCCCAGCATTTT; CDR3 protein: CASSSLRGQGQPQHF
D gene: TRBD2; V gene: TRBV5-1; J gene: TRBJ2-2; clone size: -; CDR3 DNA: TGCGCCAGCAGCTTGGGACTAGCGGCGAACACCGGGGAGCTGTTTTTT; CDR3 protein: CASSLGLAANTGELFF
D gene: TRBD1; V gene: TRBV29-1; J gene: TRBJ1-1; clone size: -; CDR3 DNA: TGCAGCGTCAGGGGGGAATTGGACACTGAAGCTTTCTTT; CDR3 protein: CSVRGELDTEAFF
D gene: TRBD1; V gene: TRBV29-1; J gene: TRBJ1-3; clone size: -; CDR3 DNA: TGCAGCGGGGGAGGGGGCCCCTCTGGAAACACCATATATTTT; CDR3 protein: CSGGGGPSGNTIYF
D gene: -; V gene: TRBV6-5; J gene: TRBJ2-5; clone size: -; CDR3 DNA: TGTGCCAGCAGGTTGACACCAACAAACGTAGAGACCCAGTACTTC; CDR3 protein: CASRLTPTNVETQYF
D gene: TRBD2; V gene: TRBV6-5; J gene: TRBJ2-7; clone size: few; CDR3 DNA: TGTGCCAGCACAGGGACTAGCGGTAACTACGAGCAGTACTTC; CDR3 protein: CASTGTSGNYEQYF
D gene: -; V gene: TRBV7-9; J gene: TRBJ2-7; clone size: -; CDR3 DNA: TGTGCCAGCAGCGCCCGTTTCAGGGGCCACGAGCAGTACTTC; CDR3 protein: CASSARFRGHEQYF
D gene: TRBD2; V gene: TRBV4-2; J gene: TRBJ2-7; clone size: many; CDR3 DNA: TGTGCCAGCAGCCAGTTAACTAGCGGAAGGAGCTCCTACGAGCAGTACTTC; CDR3 protein: CASSQLTSGRSSYEQYF
D gene: TRBD1; V gene: TRBV7-9; J gene: TRBJ1-4; clone size: -; CDR3 DNA: TGTGCCAGCAGCTGGACAGGGGCAACTAATGAAAAACTGTTTTTT; CDR3 protein: CASSWTGATNEKLFF
D gene: -; V gene: TRBV5-1; J gene: TRBJ2-5; clone size: -; CDR3 DNA: TGCGCCAGCAGCTTGGCCGAGTCTCAACGGCGGGAGACCCAGTACTTC; CDR3 protein: CASSLAESQRRETQYF
D gene: -; V gene: TRBV30; J gene: TRBJ2-5; clone size: -; CDR3 DNA: TGTGCCTGGAATCCCCGGGGGGAGACCCAGTACTTC; CDR3 protein: CAWNPRGETQYF
D gene: TRBD2; V gene: TRBV15; J gene: TRBJ2-5; clone size: -; CDR3 DNA: TGTGCCACCAGCAAAGGCGGGACTAGCGGGAGGCGACAAGAGACCCAGTACTTC; CDR3 protein: CATSKGGTSGRRQETQYF
D gene: TRBD2; V gene: TRBV11-2; J gene: TRBJ2-5; clone size: -; CDR3 DNA: TGTGCCAGCAGCTTAAGTAGACTAGCGGTAGGGGCCCAGTACTTC; CDR3 protein: CASSLSRLAVGAQYF
D gene: -; V gene: TRBV2; J gene: TRBJ1-3; clone size: -; CDR3 DNA: TGTGCCAGCAGGGAGGGCACTTTGCTCGGAAACACCATATATTTT; CDR3 protein: CASREGTLLGNTIYF
D gene: -; V gene: TRBV10-2; J gene: TRBJ1-6; clone size: -; CDR3 DNA: TGCGCCAGCAGTGAGTCAGCAGGAAGGCGTTCACCCCTCCACTTT; CDR3 protein: CASSESAGRRSPLHF
D gene: -; V gene: TRBV5-1; J gene: TRBJ2-7; clone size: many; CDR3 DNA: TGCGCCAGCAGCTTGGACGGCCCAAGGAGGGAGCAGTACTTC; CDR3 protein: CASSLDGPRREQYF
D gene: TRBD2; V gene: TRBV27; J gene: TRBJ2-7; clone size: few; CDR3 DNA: TGTGCCAGCAGTTTATGGGGGACTAGCGGCTACGAGCAGTACTTC; CDR3 protein: CASSLWGTSGYEQYF
D gene: -; V gene: TRBV5-1; J gene: TRBJ2-2; clone size: -; CDR3 DNA: TGCGCCAGCAGCTACTTCAGGGATTCCGGGGAGCTGTTTTTT; CDR3 protein: CASSYFRDSGELFF
D gene: -; V gene: TRBV4-1; J gene: TRBJ2-6; clone size: -; CDR3 DNA: TGCGCCAGCAGCCAAGGGTTCGCGGGTCTCTCTGGGGCCAACGTCCTGACTTTC; CDR3 protein: CASSQGFAGLSGANVLTF
D gene: TRBD1; V gene: TRBV27; J gene: TRBJ2-5; clone size: -; CDR3 DNA: TGTGCCAGCAGTTTCCGGGACAGGGGGCGAGAGACCCAGTACTTC; CDR3 protein: CASSFRDRGRETQYF
D gene: TRBD2; V gene: TRBV6-2/TRBV6-3; J gene: TRBJ2-7; clone size: few; CDR3 DNA: TGTGCCAGCAGTTATGGGACTAGCGTTTCATTGGGCACCTACGAGCAGTACTTC; CDR3 protein: CASSYGTSVSLGTYEQYF
D gene: TRBD2; V gene: TRBV9; J gene: TRBJ2-2; clone size: -; CDR3 DNA: TGTGCCAGCAGCGTAGGTGGCGGGAGGCCCGGGGAGCTGTTTTTT; CDR3 protein: CASSVGGGRPGELFF
D gene: -; V gene: TRBV10-3; J gene: TRBJ1-5; clone size: once; CDR3 DNA: TGTGCCACCGGGGGGAGCAATCAGCCCCAGCATTTT; CDR3 protein: CATGGSNQPQHF